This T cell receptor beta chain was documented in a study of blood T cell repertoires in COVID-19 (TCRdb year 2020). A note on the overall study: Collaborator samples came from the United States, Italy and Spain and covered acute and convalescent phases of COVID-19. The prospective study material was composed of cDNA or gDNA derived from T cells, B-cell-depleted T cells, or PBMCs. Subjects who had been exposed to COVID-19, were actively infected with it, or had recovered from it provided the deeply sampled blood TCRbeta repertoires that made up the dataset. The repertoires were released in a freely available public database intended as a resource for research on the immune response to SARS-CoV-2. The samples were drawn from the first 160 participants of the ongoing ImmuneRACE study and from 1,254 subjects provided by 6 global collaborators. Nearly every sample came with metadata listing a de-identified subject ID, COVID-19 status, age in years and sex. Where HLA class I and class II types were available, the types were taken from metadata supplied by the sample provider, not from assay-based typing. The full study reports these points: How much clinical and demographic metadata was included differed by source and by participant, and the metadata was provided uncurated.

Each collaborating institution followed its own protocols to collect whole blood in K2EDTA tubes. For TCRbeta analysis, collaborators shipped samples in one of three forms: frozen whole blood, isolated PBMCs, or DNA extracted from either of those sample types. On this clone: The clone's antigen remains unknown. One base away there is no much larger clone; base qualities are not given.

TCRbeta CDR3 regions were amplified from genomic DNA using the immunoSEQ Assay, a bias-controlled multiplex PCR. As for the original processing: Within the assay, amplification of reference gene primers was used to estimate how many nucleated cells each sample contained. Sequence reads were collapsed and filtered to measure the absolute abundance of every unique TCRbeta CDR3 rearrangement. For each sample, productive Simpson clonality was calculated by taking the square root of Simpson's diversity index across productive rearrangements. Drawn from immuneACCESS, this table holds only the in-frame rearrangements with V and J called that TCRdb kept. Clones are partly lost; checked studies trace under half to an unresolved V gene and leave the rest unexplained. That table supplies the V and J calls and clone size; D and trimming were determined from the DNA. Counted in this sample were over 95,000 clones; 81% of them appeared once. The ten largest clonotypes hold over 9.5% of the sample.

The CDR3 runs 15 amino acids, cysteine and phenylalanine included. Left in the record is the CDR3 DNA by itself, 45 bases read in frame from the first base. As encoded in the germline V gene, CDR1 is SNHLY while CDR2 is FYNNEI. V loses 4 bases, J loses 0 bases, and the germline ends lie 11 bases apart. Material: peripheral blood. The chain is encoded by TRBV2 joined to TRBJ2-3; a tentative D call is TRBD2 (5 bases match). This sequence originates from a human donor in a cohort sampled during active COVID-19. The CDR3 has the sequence CASSGDLASTDTQYF. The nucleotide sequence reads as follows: TGTGCCAGCAGTGGAGACCTAGCTAGCACAGATACGCAGTATTTT.